These 11 T cell receptor beta chains came from one sample sequenced in a study of blood T cell repertoires in COVID-19. Repertoires were generated with immunoSEQ multiplex PCR, while TCRdb's copy carries only in-frame clones and drops some. The sample includes roughly 200,000 clones, around four fifths of them seen just once. Sequences were obtained from PBMCs or T cells enriched from blood (not recorded which). The receptors come from a man aged 40-55 years who had recovered from COVID-19.

The chain couples TRBV5-6 to TRBJ2-5, with a possible D match to TRBD2 (5 bases). The CDR3 covers 14 residues. The V gene's germline CDR1 is SGHDT and CDR2 YYEEEE. V was cut by 2 bases and J by 1 base, with 9 bases left in between. In DNA form, the CDR3 reads TGTGCCAGCAGCTTTGCGGGCTTCCAAGAGACCCAGTACTTC. It encodes CASSFAGFQETQYF.

The rearrangement links TRBV19 to TRBJ2-2, with TRBD1 matching 10 bases. The CDR3 has 18 amino acids. The trim removed 4 bases at V and 5 bases at J, leaving 13 bases unmatched. Germline CDR1 is LNHDA and CDR2 is SQIVND (reference sequence). CDR3 DNA sequence: TGTGCCAGTAGTACCCGGGACAGGGGATTTGGGGCAACCGGGGAGCTGTTTTTT. This sequence encodes CASSTRDRGFGATGELFF. The full variable domain, rest sourced from reference TRBV19 and TRBJ2-2, is DGGITQSPKYLFRKEGQNVTLSCEQNLNHDAMYWYRQDPGQGLRLIYYSQIVNDFQKGDIAEGYSVSREKKESFPLTVTSAQKNPTAFYLCASSTRDRGFGATGELFFGEGSRLTVL.

J is TRBJ1-3 and V is TRBV19; 7 nucleotides match TRBD1. V shed 6 bases, J shed 2 bases, and the junction held 13 bases outside the gene matches. This CDR3 has 17 amino acids. Per germline, CDR1 LNHDA and CDR2 SQIVND (reference sequence). The CDR3 bases are TGTGCCAGTAGCGCTAGGACAGGTAAGATCCCTGGAAACACCATATATTTT. Its protein is CASSARTGKIPGNTIYF.

The CDR3 DNA reads TGCGCCAGCAGCCAAGTTTATTTCACCGGGGAGCTGTTTTTT. Protein product: CASSQVYFTGELFF. The chain joins TRBV4-1 to TRBJ2-2; no reliable D call. The CDR3 runs 14 residues. The V gene lost 1 base and the J gene lost 4 bases, with 7 bases spanning the gap. Germline assignment: CDR1 MGHRA and CDR2 YSYEKL.

J is TRBJ1-4 and V is TRBV5-1, with TRBD1 matching 7 bases. CDR1 and CDR2 (germline): SGHRS, YFSETQ. CDR3 size: 14 residues. V was pared by 1 base and J by 11 bases, with 8 bases of the junction left unmatched. CDR3 region: CASSLNRGDGKLFF. CDR3 coding DNA: TGCGCCAGCAGCTTGAACAGGGGCGATGGGAAACTGTTTTTT. The complete variable domain, with remaining parts taken from reference TRBV5-1 and TRBJ1-4, reads KAGVTQTPRYLIKTRGQQVTLSCSPISGHRSVSWYQQTPGQGLQFLFEYFSETQRNKGNFPGRFSGRQFSNSRSEMNVSTLELGDSALYLCASSLNRGDGKLFFGSGTQLSVL.

This chain connects TRBV29-1 to TRBJ1-4; D may be TRBD1 (6 bases). Germline V gene sequence: CDR1 SQVTM, CDR2 ANQGSEA. Trimming took off 7 bases at V and 7 bases at J, with 25 bases between the two ends. This CDR3 has 16 amino acids. The chain's CDR3 is CSGRGTGSKGSEKLFF. CDR3 sequence (DNA): TGCAGCGGTAGGGGAACAGGGTCTAAGGGTAGTGAAAAACTGTTTTTT.

The chain uses TRBV18 and TRBJ2-7; D possibly corresponds to TRBD1 (5 bases). The CDR3 extends over 13 amino acids. With 4 bases removed from V and 4 bases from J, the gap between germline ends came to 11 bases. The germline CDR1 and CDR2 sequences are KGHSH and LQKENI. In nucleotides, the CDR3 is TGTGCCAGCTCACGTGGGGCTAATTACGAGCAGTACTTC. This sequence encodes CASSRGANYEQYF. The full variable domain, rest sourced from reference TRBV18 and TRBJ2-7, is NAGVMQNPRHLVRRRGQEARLRCSPMKGHSHVYWYRQLPEEGLKFMVYLQKENIIDESGMPKERFSAEFPKEGPSILRIQQVVRGDSAAYFCASSRGANYEQYFGPGTRLTVT.

V usage is TRBV7-9 and J usage is TRBJ1-4, with D possibly matching TRBD1 (5 bases). V lost 5 bases and J lost 3, with 22 bases in between. Per germline, CDR1 SEHNR and CDR2 FQNEAQ (reference sequence). The CDR3 length is 18 residues. The CDR3 is CASSPKTQGSVSNEKLFF. CDR3 nucleotides: TGTGCCAGCAGCCCAAAAACCCAGGGCAGCGTCTCTAATGAAAAACTGTTTTTT.

The chain recombines TRBV6-5 with TRBJ1-2; 8 bases are shared with TRBD1. V shed 6 bases, J shed 7 bases, and the junction held 7 bases outside the gene matches. Germline V CDR1 and CDR2: MNHEY, SVGAGI. The CDR3 extends over 13 amino acids. DNA for the CDR3: TGTGCCAGCAGCAGGACAGGGATCTCTGGCTACACCTTC. It yields the protein CASSRTGISGYTF.

The chain couples TRBV24-1 to TRBJ1-2; tentative D call: TRBD1 (5 bases). Per germline, CDR1 KGHDR and CDR2 SFDVKD. CDR3 length: 14 residues. Trimming stripped 3 bases from V and 8 bases from J, with 15 bases between. CDR3 DNA sequence: TGTGCCACCAGTGATACCCGGGAGGGGAAGGGCTACACCTTC. It codes for CATSDTREGKGYTF.

The V and J genes are TRBV5-1 and TRBJ2-1, with TRBD2 as a possible D gene (6 bases). The germline V gene encodes CDR1 SGHRS and CDR2 YFSETQ. This CDR3 is 14 amino acids long. Between the trimmed V and J ends, which lost 7 bases and 5 bases, there was a span of 16 bases. The CDR3 region has the DNA TGCGCCAGCGCCCCCGGGACTCCGAACAATGAGCAGTTCTTC. It encodes CASAPGTPNNEQFF.